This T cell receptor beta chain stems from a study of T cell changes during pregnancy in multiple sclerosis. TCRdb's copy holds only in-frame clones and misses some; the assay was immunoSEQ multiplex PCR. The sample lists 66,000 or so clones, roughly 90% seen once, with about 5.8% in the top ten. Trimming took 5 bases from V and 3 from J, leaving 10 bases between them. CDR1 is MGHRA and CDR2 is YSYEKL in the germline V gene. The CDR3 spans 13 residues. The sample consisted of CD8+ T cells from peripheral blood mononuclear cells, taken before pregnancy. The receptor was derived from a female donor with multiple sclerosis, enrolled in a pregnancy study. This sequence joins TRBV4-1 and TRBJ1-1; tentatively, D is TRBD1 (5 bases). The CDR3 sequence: CASSERGYTEAFF. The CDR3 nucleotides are TGCGCCAGCAGCGAAAGGGGTTACACTGAAGCTTTCTTT.